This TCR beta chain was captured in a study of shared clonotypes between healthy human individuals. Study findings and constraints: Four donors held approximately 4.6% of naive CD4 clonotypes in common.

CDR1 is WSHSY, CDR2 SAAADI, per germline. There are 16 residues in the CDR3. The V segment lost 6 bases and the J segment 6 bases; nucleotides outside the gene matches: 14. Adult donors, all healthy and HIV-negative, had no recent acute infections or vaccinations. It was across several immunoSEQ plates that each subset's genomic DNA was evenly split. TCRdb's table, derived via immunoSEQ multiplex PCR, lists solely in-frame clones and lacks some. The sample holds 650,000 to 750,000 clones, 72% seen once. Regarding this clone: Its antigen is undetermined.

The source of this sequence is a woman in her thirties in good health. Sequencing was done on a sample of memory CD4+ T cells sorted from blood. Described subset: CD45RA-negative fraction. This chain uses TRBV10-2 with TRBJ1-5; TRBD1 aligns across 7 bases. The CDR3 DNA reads TGCGCCAGCAGCTCCCAAAGACAGGGTCAGGGTCAGCCCCAGCATTTT. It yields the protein CASSSQRQGQGQPQHF.